A single T cell receptor beta chain is shown here with its context. Its specificity is unknown. This CDR3 is 14 amino acids long. J lost 8 bases, V lost 6 bases, and 4 bases had no gene match. The data originate from a study of early T cells in non-severe SARS-CoV-2 infection. Study at large: Sequenced bulk RNA came from whole blood that was unsorted, and chains were unpaired.

Each cDNA molecule carried a unique molecular identifier. Each CDR3 protein is one row after TCRdb ran MiXCR on the 5' RACE reads. Here the sample spans 55,000 to 65,000 distinct CDR3 sequences, around 15% being singletons. Study-wide findings and caveats: Anti-spike CD8 responses were favored by VDJdb matching, which missed private and CD4 specificities.

V and J are TRBV12-3 or TRBV12-4 and TRBJ1-6; 10 bases are shared with TRBD1. The TCR originated in an adult who was a healthcare worker with PCR-confirmed SARS-CoV-2 infection or an uninfected control (not recorded which). Material: whole blood, obtained at baseline. The CDR3 here is CASSSGQGYSPLHF. The CDR3 DNA is TGTGCCAGCAGCTCGGGACAGGGGTATTCACCCCTCCACTTT.